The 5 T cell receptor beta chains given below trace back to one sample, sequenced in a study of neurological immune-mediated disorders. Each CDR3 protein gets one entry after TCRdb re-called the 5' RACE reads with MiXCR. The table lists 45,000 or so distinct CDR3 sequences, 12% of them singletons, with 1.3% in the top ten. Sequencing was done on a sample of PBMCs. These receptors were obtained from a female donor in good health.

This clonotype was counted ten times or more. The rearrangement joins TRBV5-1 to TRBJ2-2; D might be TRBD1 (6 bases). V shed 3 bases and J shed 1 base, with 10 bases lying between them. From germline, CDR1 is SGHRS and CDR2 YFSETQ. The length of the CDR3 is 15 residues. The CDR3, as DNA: TGCGCCAGCAGCTCGGTGGACAGGAACACCGGGGAGCTGTTTTTT. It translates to CASSSVDRNTGELFF.

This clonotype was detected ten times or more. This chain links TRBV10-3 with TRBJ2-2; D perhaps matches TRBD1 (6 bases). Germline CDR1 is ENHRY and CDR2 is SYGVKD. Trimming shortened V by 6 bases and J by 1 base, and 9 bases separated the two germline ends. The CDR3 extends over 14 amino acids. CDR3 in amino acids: CAIRGHLNTGELFF. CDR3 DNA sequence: TGTGCCATCAGGGGACATTTGAACACCGGGGAGCTGTTTTTT.

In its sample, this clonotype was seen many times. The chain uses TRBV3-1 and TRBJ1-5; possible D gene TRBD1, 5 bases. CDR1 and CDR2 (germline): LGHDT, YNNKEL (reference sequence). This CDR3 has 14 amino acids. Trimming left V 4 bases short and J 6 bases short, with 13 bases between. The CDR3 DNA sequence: TGTGCCAGCAGCCGCAGACAGTTCACTCAGCCCCAGCATTTT. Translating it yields CASSRRQFTQPQHF.

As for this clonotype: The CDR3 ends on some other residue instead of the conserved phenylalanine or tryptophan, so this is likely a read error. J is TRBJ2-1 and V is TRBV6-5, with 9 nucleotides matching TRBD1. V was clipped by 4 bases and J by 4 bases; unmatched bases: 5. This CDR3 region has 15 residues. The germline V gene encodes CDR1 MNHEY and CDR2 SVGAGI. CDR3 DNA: TGTGCCAGCAGTTCGGACAGGGGCTCTTACAATGAGCAGTTCTTA. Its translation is CASSSDRGSYNEQFL.

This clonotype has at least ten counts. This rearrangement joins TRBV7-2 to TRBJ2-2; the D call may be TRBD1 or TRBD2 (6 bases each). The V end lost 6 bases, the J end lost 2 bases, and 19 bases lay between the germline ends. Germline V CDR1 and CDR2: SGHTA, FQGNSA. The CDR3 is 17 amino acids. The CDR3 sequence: CASRGRSGARNTGELFF. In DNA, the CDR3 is TGTGCCAGCAGAGGGCGGTCGGGGGCGCGAAACACCGGGGAGCTGTTTTTT.